Each of the 16 T cell receptor beta chains below was sequenced from the same sample in a study of cytomegalovirus exposure and HLA in healthy donors (dated by TCRdb to 2016 to 2017). The library was made by the immunoSEQ multiplex PCR assay. TCRdb retrieved this table from immuneACCESS and kept in-frame rearrangements only. Not all clones are present; in checked studies, unresolved V genes account for under half, and no reason is known for the remainder. In this sample the table shows more than 110,000 clones, about 90% of which occur a single time. 2.9% of the sample rests with the top ten. The sequencing input was PBMCs. Every receptor here comes from a man younger than 35 in good health and CMV-seronegative.

The V call is TRBV25-1, the J call TRBJ2-5; D gene ambiguous. V was shortened by 1 base and J by 7 bases, with 4 bases between the two germline ends. This CDR3 comprises 11 residues. The germline V gene has CDR1 MGHDK and CDR2 SYGVNS. The CDR3 bases are TGTGCCAGCAGTGAATCAGGGACCCAGTACTTC. It codes for CASSESGTQYF.

V and J are TRBV29-1 and TRBJ2-3, with 9 bases that match TRBD1. The V gene end was trimmed by 6 bases and the J gene end by 5 bases; junction bases not matched to a gene: 9. The CDR3 is made up of 14 amino acids. The germline gives CDR1 SQVTM, CDR2 ANQGSEA. This chain's CDR3 is CSVGPTGGGDTQYF. The CDR3 DNA sequence: TGCAGCGTAGGCCCTACAGGGGGCGGAGATACGCAGTATTTT.

The chain carries TRBV10-1 and TRBJ2-7, with TRBD2 as a possible D gene (5 bases). The V gene lost 0 bases and the J gene lost 0 bases, with 6 bases spanning the gap. Per germline, CDR1 WNHNN and CDR2 SYGVQD (reference sequence). The CDR3 has 14 amino acids. The CDR3 reads CASSESGSSYEQYF. The DNA for the CDR3 is TGCGCCAGCAGTGAGTCGGGGAGCTCCTACGAGCAGTACTTC.

There are a few counts of this clone. The V call is TRBV4-2, the J call TRBJ2-5, with a weak D call TRBD1 (5 bases). CDR1 and CDR2 from the germline V gene are LGHNA and YNFKEQ. With 1 base removed from V and 1 base from J, the gap between germline ends came to 13 bases. The CDR3 consists of 16 residues. In DNA, the CDR3 is TGTGCCAGCAGCCAAGGGACGGACACGGCCCAAGAGACCCAGTACTTC. Translating gives CASSQGTDTAQETQYF.

This clone was counted between two and nine times. V is TRBV2 and J is TRBJ1-3; D perhaps matches TRBD1 (6 bases). The CDR3 consists of 16 residues. V lost 7 bases to trimming and J lost 0 bases, with 16 bases between them. From germline, CDR1 is SNHLY and CDR2 FYNNEI. CDR3 amino acids: CASTRQATYSGNTIYF. The CDR3 nucleotides are TGTGCCAGCACCAGACAGGCAACGTACTCTGGAAACACCATATATTTT.

The DNA for the CDR3 is TGTGCCACCAGCAGTACAGGAGGGACTAATGAAAAACTGTTTTTT. Amino acids: CATSSTGGTNEKLFF. The chain carries TRBV15 and TRBJ1-4, with a possible D match to TRBD1 (5 bases). Trimming pared 3 bases from V and 2 bases from J, leaving 10 bases between. Germline V gene data show CDR1 as LNHNV and CDR2 as YYDKDF (reference sequence). This CDR3 has 15 amino acids.

CDR3: CASSVSGNYGYTF. The CDR3 DNA reads as TGTGCCAGCAGTGTGTCCGGTAACTATGGCTACACCTTC. The chain employs TRBV2 and TRBJ1-2; D remains unclear. CDR3 size: 13 residues. The V and J ends lost 4 bases and 1 base respectively, with 7 bases between them. The germline V gene has CDR1 SNHLY and CDR2 FYNNEI.

V usage is TRBV5-6 and J usage is TRBJ1-1, with 8 bases aligning to TRBD1. The V segment lost 0 bases and the J segment 7 bases; nucleotides outside the gene matches: 5. The germline gives CDR1 SGHDT, CDR2 YYEEEE. The CDR3 runs to 14 residues. CDR3: CASSLGWGTGEAFF. The CDR3 nucleotides read TGTGCCAGCAGCTTGGGGTGGGGGACAGGTGAAGCTTTCTTT.

The V and J genes are TRBV20-1 and TRBJ1-1; possibly TRBD1 for D (5 bases). V was cut by 6 bases and J by 9 bases, with 14 bases left in between. Germline V lookup: CDR1 DFQATT, CDR2 SNEGSKA (reference sequence). The CDR3 spans 11 residues. In nucleotides, the CDR3 is TGCAGTGCCTCCAAGGACATACAAGCTTTCTTT. It specifies CSASKDIQAFF.

V and J are TRBV5-1 and TRBJ2-2; 8 nucleotides align to TRBD2. Looked up from germline, CDR1 is SGHRS and CDR2 is YFSETQ. The CDR3 runs to 16 residues. V trimming: 5 bases; J trimming: 2 bases; junction bases outside the gene matches: 8. The CDR3 DNA sequence: TGCGCCAGCAGACCCGTAGCGGGGCCTAACACCGGGGAGCTGTTTTTT. Translated, it gives CASRPVAGPNTGELFF.

The count of this clone is one. V gene TRBV7-2 combines with J gene TRBJ1-1; D unclear. With 5 bases removed from V and 5 bases from J, the gap between germline ends came to 15 bases. The length of the CDR3 is 14 residues. CDR1 is SGHTA and CDR2 is FQGNSA in the germline V gene. CDR3: CASSQRPRGTEAFF. In nucleotides, the CDR3 is TGTGCCAGCAGCCAAAGGCCGAGAGGGACTGAAGCTTTCTTT.

The gene calls are TRBV6-5 and TRBJ1-2; D is unresolved. V gave up 8 bases and J gave up 7 bases, with 23 bases separating them. The CDR3 extends over 15 amino acids. CDR1 and CDR2 (germline): MNHEY, SVGAGI. CDR3 amino acids: CASVLFVGPISGYTF. DNA of the CDR3: TGTGCCAGCGTACTTTTCGTGGGCCCTATCTCTGGCTACACCTTC.

The chain uses TRBV27 and TRBJ1-5, with D possibly matching TRBD1 (6 bases). The CDR3 is 13 residues long. Trimming cost V 5 bases and J 7 bases, with 12 bases left between them. Germline CDR1 MNHEY, CDR2 SMNVEV (reference sequence). CDR3 nucleotides: TGTGCCAGCAGTCCTACAGGGTTCCAGCCCCAGCATTTT. Translation gives CASSPTGFQPQHF.

The rearrangement joins TRBV6-1 to TRBJ1-1; 9 bases line up with TRBD1. V shed 7 bases and J 5 bases; nucleotides not matched to a gene: 5. The CDR3 consists of 13 residues. Germline CDR1 is MNHNS and CDR2 is SASEGT. The CDR3 reads CASTGTGRTEAFF. CDR3 nucleotides: TGTGCCAGCACCGGGACAGGGAGGACTGAAGCTTTCTTT.

V is TRBV6-1 and J is TRBJ2-5; tentative D call: TRBD1 (6 bases). The CDR3 runs 18 residues. V shed 2 bases and J shed 3 bases, with 22 bases lying between them. Germline CDR1 reads MNHNS; CDR2 reads SASEGT. In nucleotides, the CDR3 is TGTGCCAGCAGTGAACAGGGGCAGGGTTTTTGGGGAAAAGAGACCCAGTACTTC. It encodes CASSEQGQGFWGKETQYF.

This clone has just a few counts. The rearrangement links TRBV9 to TRBJ1-1; no firm D call. Trimming pared 4 bases from V and 3 bases from J, leaving 10 bases between. Germline CDR1 and CDR2: SGDLS and YYNGEE. The CDR3 is 13 residues long. The CDR3 region has the DNA TGTGCCAGCAGCCCGGGAGTCGACACTGAAGCTTTCTTT. This gives the protein CASSPGVDTEAFF.